This T cell receptor beta chain originates from a study of T cells in Graves' hyperthyroidism and ophthalmopathy. The study's findings and limits: Most expanded thyroid clonotypes above 0.001 recurred in blood.

CDR1 is SGDLS and CDR2 is YYNGEE in the germline V gene. The CDR3 runs to 14 residues. J was trimmed by 5 bases and V by 3 bases; bases with no gene match: 7. Template material for amplifying TCR beta CDR3 regions consisted of RNA transcripts. HTBI primers were used for first-round RT-PCR of the TCR CDR3. MiXCR, applied by TCRdb to the multiplex PCR reads, yields one record per CDR3 protein. The sample yields hundreds of thousands of distinct CDR3 sequences, roughly 13% seen once. A word on this clonotype: Its antigen is not known.

The specimen was blood. V and J are TRBV9 and TRBJ2-5, with 7 bases matching TRBD2. This receptor was identified in a woman under 40 with Graves' hyperthyroidism. CDR3 loop: CASSDGGNRETQYF. CDR3 bases: TGTGCCAGCAGCGACGGGGGGAACCGGGAGACCCAGTACTTC. The variable domain in full, completed from reference TRBV9 and TRBJ2-5, reads DSGVTQTPKHLITATGQRVTLRCSPRSGDLSVYWYQQSLDQGLQFLIQYYNGEERAKGNILERFSAQQFPDLHSELNLSSLELGDSALYFCASSDGGNRETQYFGPGTRLLVL.